These 29 T cell receptor beta chains originate from one sample sequenced in a study of cytomegalovirus exposure and HLA in healthy donors. Amplification used 60 Vbeta primers and 13 Jbeta primers. The method was immunoSEQ multiplex PCR; TCRdb's version includes in-frame clones alone and lacks a portion of them. In the table there are about 130,000 clones, 80% of which are singletons. Sequencing was carried out using PBMCs. The origin of the receptors is a man in his forties or fifties in good health and CMV-seronegative.

This chain uses TRBV30 with TRBJ1-6; 8 positions match TRBD1. In germline, CDR1 is GTSNPN, CDR2 SVGIG (reference sequence). J lost 9 bases, V lost 3 bases, and 10 bases had no gene match. The CDR3 length is 15 residues. As DNA, the CDR3 is TGTGCCTGGAGGGGAGGACAGGGCCCAAGTTCACCCCTCCACTTT. Translated: CAWRGGQGPSSPLHF. The entire variable domain, with the rest obtained from reference TRBV30 and TRBJ1-6, is as follows: SQTIHQWPATLVQPVGSPLSLECTVEGTSNPNLYWYRQAAGRGLQLLFYSVGIGQISSEVPQNLSASRPQDRQFILSSKKLLLSDSGFYLCAWRGGQGPSSPLHFGNGTRLTVT.

This chain joins TRBV7-9 and TRBJ1-2; no clear D. Germline V CDR1 and CDR2: SEHNR, FQNEAQ (reference sequence). V lost 5 bases, J lost 0 bases, and 4 bases lay in between. There are 12 residues in the CDR3. CDR3 bases: TGTGCCAGCAGCCCCGCTAACTATGGCTACACCTTC. Translating gives CASSPANYGYTF.

This chain uses TRBV29-1 with TRBJ2-7, with 11 positions matching TRBD2. With V trimmed by 4 bases and J by 6 bases, 14 bases remained unmatched. The CDR3 covers 16 residues. Germline CDR1 is SQVTM and CDR2 is ANQGSEA. This CDR3 reads CSVGKGVLAGASEQYF. DNA of the CDR3: TGCAGCGTTGGCAAGGGAGTACTAGCGGGGGCCTCCGAGCAGTACTTC.

V gene TRBV9 combines with J gene TRBJ1-5; a possible D gene is TRBD1 (5 bases). This CDR3 has 15 residues. The V end lost 0 bases, the J end lost 2 bases, and 9 bases lay between the germline ends. The germline gives CDR1 SGDLS, CDR2 YYNGEE. The CDR3 reads CASSVGQGGNQPQHF. As DNA, the CDR3 is TGTGCCAGCAGCGTAGGGCAGGGCGGCAATCAGCCCCAGCATTTT.

V gene TRBV30 combines with J gene TRBJ2-1, with D possibly matching TRBD1 (6 bases). This CDR3 contains 12 residues. The V gene lost 4 bases and the J gene lost 9 bases, with 13 bases spanning the gap. Germline-derived CDR1 and CDR2 are GTSNPN and SVGIG (reference sequence). CDR3 residues: CAWNQGYGEQFF. CDR3 coding DNA: TGTGCCTGGAACCAGGGGTATGGTGAGCAGTTCTTC.

This clone was observed a handful of times. V and J are TRBV6-5 and TRBJ1-1; D perhaps matches TRBD1 (6 bases). Germline CDR1 and CDR2: MNHEY and SVGAGI. This CDR3 has 14 amino acids. V was cut by 5 bases and J by 5 bases, with 15 bases left in between. The CDR3, as DNA: TGTGCCAGCAGTCCCCTCGACCAGGGGACTGAAGCTTTCTTT. Amino acids: CASSPLDQGTEAFF.

This rearrangement joins TRBV5-5 to TRBJ2-5, with D tentatively TRBD2 (6 bases). Germline V gene sequence: CDR1 SGHKS, CDR2 YYEKEE (reference sequence). CDR3 length: 14 amino acids. V shed 3 bases and J shed 4 bases, with 13 bases lying between them. The chain's CDR3 is CASSWDSARETQYF. The CDR3 region has the DNA TGTGCCAGCAGCTGGGACTCAGCCCGAGAGACCCAGTACTTC.

The chain has TRBV7-9 and TRBJ1-2; 11 nucleotides agree with TRBD1. Germline assignment: CDR1 SEHNR and CDR2 FQNEAQ (reference sequence). This CDR3 has 18 residues. After removal of 1 base from V and 2 bases from J, the junction contained 9 bases not matched to a gene. CDR3 loop: CASSLGLGTGGWNYGYTF. The CDR3 DNA reads TGTGCCAGCAGCTTAGGACTCGGGACAGGGGGGTGGAACTATGGCTACACCTTC.

This clone was seen once. The chain couples TRBV19 to TRBJ1-5; 7 positions agree with TRBD1. The germline gives CDR1 LNHDA, CDR2 SQIVND (reference sequence). J gave up 3 bases and V 9 bases, and 5 bases lay outside the gene matches. The CDR3 is 13 residues long. CDR3 protein: CASSGQHNQPQHF. CDR3 nucleotides: TGTGCCAGCTCGGGACAGCACAATCAGCCCCAGCATTTT. The complete variable domain, with remaining parts taken from reference TRBV19 and TRBJ1-5, reads DGGITQSPKYLFRKEGQNVTLSCEQNLNHDAMYWYRQDPGQGLRLIYYSQIVNDFQKGDIAEGYSVSREKKESFPLTVTSAQKNPTAFYLCASSGQHNQPQHFGDGTRLSIL.

The chain links TRBV5-1 to TRBJ2-7, with 12 positions matching TRBD1. The CDR3 covers 15 residues. J was trimmed by 7 bases and V by 2 bases; bases with no gene match: 7. Germline-derived CDR1 and CDR2 are SGHRS and YFSETQ. The CDR3 sequence: CASSFGDRGLVEQYF. Written as DNA, the CDR3 is TGCGCCAGCAGCTTCGGGGACAGGGGGCTGGTGGAGCAGTACTTC. Together with reference TRBV5-1 and TRBJ2-7, the CDR3 gives the full variable domain: KAGVTQTPRYLIKTRGQQVTLSCSPISGHRSVSWYQQTPGQGLQFLFEYFSETQRNKGNFPGRFSGRQFSNSRSEMNVSTLELGDSALYLCASSFGDRGLVEQYFGPGTRLTVT.

The chain has TRBV5-6 and TRBJ1-5, with D hard to call. Trimming stripped 3 bases from V and 0 bases from J, with 13 bases between. The CDR3 has 16 residues. Germline CDR1 SGHDT, CDR2 YYEEEE. CDR3 bases: TGTGCCAGCAGCTCTTGGCTTCTTAATAGCAATCAGCCCCAGCATTTT. Translating it yields CASSSWLLNSNQPQHF.

This chain joins TRBV6-1 and TRBJ2-5; 9 nucleotides agree with TRBD1. This CDR3 is built from 15 residues. J lost 4 bases, V lost 0 bases, and 3 bases had no gene match. The germline gives CDR1 MNHNS, CDR2 SASEGT. CDR3 amino acids: CASSEAGTGRETQYF. CDR3 nucleotides: TGTGCCAGCAGTGAAGCAGGGACAGGGAGAGAGACCCAGTACTTC.

This clone has just one count. J is TRBJ2-1 and V is TRBV27; possibly TRBD1 for D (5 bases). The ends were cut back, 2 bases at V and 0 bases at J, with 5 bases in the middle. Germline V gene sequence: CDR1 MNHEY, CDR2 SMNVEV (reference sequence). The CDR3 contains 14 residues. The CDR3 DNA sequence: TGTGCCAGCAGTTTAACAGGCTCCTACAATGAGCAGTTCTTC. Its protein is CASSLTGSYNEQFF.

The chain combines TRBV6-1 with TRBJ1-1; 8 nucleotides match TRBD1. The CDR3 consists of 14 residues. The junction had 5 bases not matched to a gene; V was cut back by 4 bases and J by 4 bases. The germline V gene has CDR1 MNHNS and CDR2 SASEGT. CDR3 coding DNA: TGTGCCAGCAGTGGGACAGGGACGGGCACTGAAGCTTTCTTT. Translating gives CASSGTGTGTEAFF.

This clone occurred once. The chain couples TRBV19 to TRBJ2-2, with 8 bases that match TRBD2. Germline assignment: CDR1 LNHDA and CDR2 SQIVND (reference sequence). This CDR3 comprises 14 residues. V shed 6 bases and J 6 bases; nucleotides not matched to a gene: 6. The CDR3 sequence: CASSQRGIAGELFF. For the CDR3, the DNA is TGTGCCAGTAGCCAGCGGGGGATTGCCGGGGAGCTGTTTTTT.

This clone has only one observation. The chain carries TRBV5-1 and TRBJ2-2, with 7 nucleotides matching TRBD1. Germline V gene data show CDR1 as SGHRS and CDR2 as YFSETQ. V trimming: 3 bases; J trimming: 7 bases; junction bases outside the gene matches: 6. The CDR3 runs 14 residues. The CDR3 here is CASSSNRGIGELFF. For the CDR3, the DNA is TGCGCCAGCAGCTCCAACAGGGGCATCGGGGAGCTGTTTTTT.

The CDR3 region is CASSLLGGPANEQFF. The CDR3 DNA reads TGTGCCAGCAGCTTACTGGGGGGACCTGCCAATGAGCAGTTCTTC. The rearrangement links TRBV7-2 to TRBJ2-1, with D possibly TRBD2 on 6 matching bases. V was pared by 2 bases and J by 6 bases, with 14 bases between. Germline CDR1 is SGHTA and CDR2 is FQGNSA. This CDR3 contains 15 residues.

This clone came up once. V gene TRBV4-2 combines with J gene TRBJ1-6, with D uncertain. Trimming pared 1 base from V and 11 bases from J, leaving 12 bases between. This CDR3 spans 14 amino acids. The germline V gene has CDR1 LGHNA and CDR2 YNFKEQ. Here the CDR3 DNA reads TGTGCCAGCAGCCAAGTCACACCTGAAGCACCCCTCCACTTT. It yields the protein CASSQVTPEAPLHF.

The V gene is TRBV2, the J gene TRBJ1-5, with TRBD1 identical over 9 bases. V gave up 1 base and J gave up 8 bases; unmatched junction bases: 6. This CDR3 contains 15 residues. CDR1 and CDR2 from the germline V gene are SNHLY and FYNNEI. CDR3 loop: CASSEVTGGLEPQHF. The CDR3 DNA reads as TGTGCCAGCAGTGAAGTGACAGGGGGTTTGGAGCCCCAGCATTTT.

The chain uses TRBV18 and TRBJ2-7; D perhaps matches TRBD2 (6 bases). Between the trimmed V and J ends, which lost 0 bases and 3 bases, there was a span of 12 bases. Germline V gene data show CDR1 as KGHSH and CDR2 as LQKENI. The CDR3 length is 15 residues. The chain's CDR3 is CASSPPGTANYEQYF. The CDR3 DNA is TGTGCCAGCTCACCACCCGGGACTGCAAACTACGAGCAGTACTTC.

V gene TRBV5-6 combines with J gene TRBJ1-1, with D hard to call. Germline V gene sequence: CDR1 SGHDT, CDR2 YYEEEE. Trimming took 1 base from V and 5 from J, leaving 12 bases between them. The CDR3 runs 14 residues. The chain's CDR3 is CASSLTGTGTEAFF. CDR3 nucleotide sequence: TGTGCCAGCAGCTTGACGGGTACGGGGACTGAAGCTTTCTTT.

Points on this clone: Since the CDR3 does not end with the conserved phenylalanine or tryptophan, this likely comes from a read error. The gene calls are TRBV25-1 and TRBJ1-2; 8 bases line up with TRBD1. This CDR3 contains 15 residues. In germline, CDR1 is MGHDK, CDR2 SYGVNS. V dropped 3 bases and J dropped 6; count of bases not matched to a gene: 9. The CDR3 sequence is CASSDPGTGGDGYTV. The CDR3 DNA sequence: TGTGCCAGCAGTGATCCCGGGACAGGAGGCGATGGCTACACCGTC.

This clone was counted once. This chain links TRBV4-1 with TRBJ1-4, with D hard to call. Germline loops: CDR1 MGHRA, CDR2 YSYEKL. With 0 bases removed from V and 8 bases from J, the gap between germline ends came to 10 bases. The CDR3 is made up of 14 amino acids. CDR3 protein: CASSQDPPGEKLFF. In DNA form, the CDR3 reads TGCGCCAGCAGCCAAGATCCCCCGGGAGAAAAACTGTTTTTT.

The chain employs TRBV6-1 and TRBJ2-7, with 7 bases lining up with TRBD1. From germline, CDR1 is MNHNS and CDR2 SASEGT. V shed 5 bases, J shed 2 bases, and the junction held 6 bases outside the gene matches. The CDR3 extends over 14 amino acids. As DNA, the CDR3 is TGTGCCAGCAGTCCTGGGACAGCCACCTACGAGCAGTACTTC. This translates into CASSPGTATYEQYF.

CDR3 bases: TGCGCCAGCAGCAGAACCTGGACTAGCGGGGGGACCTACAATGAGCAGTTCTTC. It specifies CASSRTWTSGGTYNEQFF. This chain joins TRBV5-1 and TRBJ2-1; the match to TRBD2 covers 14 bases. Germline CDR1 is SGHRS and CDR2 is YFSETQ. The CDR3 covers 18 residues. The V segment lost 4 bases and the J segment 2 bases; nucleotides outside the gene matches: 8.

V usage is TRBV7-2 and J usage is TRBJ1-1, with D possibly matching TRBD1 (5 bases). The germline V and J ends were trimmed by 5 bases and 5 bases, with 18 bases remaining between them. Germline V gene sequence: CDR1 SGHTA, CDR2 FQGNSA. There are 15 residues in the CDR3. The CDR3 is CASSVKGGAGTEAFF. CDR3 DNA sequence: TGTGCCAGCAGCGTTAAGGGAGGGGCGGGGACTGAAGCTTTCTTT.

This chain uses TRBV7-2 with TRBJ2-5, with unresolved D. Deletions cut 2 bases from V and 3 bases from J, with 10 bases between. There are 14 residues in the CDR3. From germline, CDR1 is SGHTA and CDR2 FQGNSA. The CDR3 coding sequence is TGTGCCAGCAGCTTAATGGGCTCGAAAGAGACCCAGTACTTC. It codes for CASSLMGSKETQYF.

The J gene is TRBJ1-5, the V gene TRBV9; 7 bases agree with TRBD1. The CDR3 spans 14 residues. Germline V lookup: CDR1 SGDLS, CDR2 YYNGEE. Trimming removed 5 bases from V and 5 bases from J; junction bases left unmatched: 7. The CDR3 region is CASSEGQTDQPQHF. The CDR3 bases are TGTGCCAGCAGTGAGGGACAGACCGATCAGCCCCAGCATTTT.

This rearrangement joins TRBV28 to TRBJ1-2; 7 nucleotides line up with TRBD1. Germline loops: CDR1 MDHEN, CDR2 SYDVKM. Trimming at V came to 4 bases and at J to 0 bases, leaving 5 bases not matched to a gene. This CDR3 has 15 amino acids. The CDR3 is CASSWGTASNYGYTF. The CDR3 DNA reads TGTGCCAGCAGTTGGGGGACAGCATCTAACTATGGCTACACCTTC.